This T cell receptor (beta chain) is from a study of blood T cell repertoires in COVID-19. Study information: COVID-19 samples from acute and convalescent phases originated in the United States, Italy and Spain.

Generated by immunoSEQ multiplex PCR, the TCRdb table keeps only in-frame clones and is missing some. The data show a few hundred thousand clones, 70% to 90% seen once. Trimming at V came to 3 bases and at J to 1 base, leaving 7 bases not matched to a gene. The germline V gene encodes CDR1 SEHNR and CDR2 FQNEAQ (reference sequence). The CDR3 has 16 residues. This sequence was found in a man between 18 and 29 years old with active or convalescent COVID-19. The sample was peripheral blood. V gene TRBV7-9 combines with J gene TRBJ2-3, with 7 bases aligning to TRBD2. Here the CDR3 reads CASSFRLSGGTDTQYF. As DNA, the CDR3 is TGTGCCAGCAGCTTCCGACTCAGCGGGGGCACAGATACGCAGTATTTT.